One and the same sample provided the 10 T cell receptor beta chains below, sequenced in a study of T cell changes during pregnancy in multiple sclerosis (dated by TCRdb to between 2019 and 2020). The library came from the immunoSEQ multiplex PCR assay. Drawn from immuneACCESS, this table holds only the in-frame rearrangements with V and J called that TCRdb kept. Clones are partly lost; checked studies trace under half to an unresolved V gene and leave the rest unexplained. The sample table contains under 50,000 clones; only one count was recorded for approximately 90% of them. The top ten hold approximately 0.6% of the sample. Sequences were derived from CD4+ T cells from peripheral blood mononuclear cells, sampled before pregnancy. These receptors originate from a female donor with multiple sclerosis, enrolled in a pregnancy study.

The V gene is TRBV4-1, the J gene TRBJ2-5; 8 positions match TRBD2. Germline assignment: CDR1 MGHRA and CDR2 YSYEKL. The CDR3 sequence is 16 residues long. V lost 3 bases, J lost 5 bases, and 11 bases stayed unmatched. In DNA, the CDR3 is TGCGCCAGCAGCCACGCCCCGCGGGAGGTCAGGGAGACCCAGTACTTC. As protein: CASSHAPREVRETQYF.

The chain couples TRBV5-4 to TRBJ2-7; 8 positions agree with TRBD2. Germline CDR1 SGHNT, CDR2 YYREEE (reference sequence). The CDR3 loop spans 15 amino acids. The trim removed 4 bases at V and 2 bases at J, leaving 8 bases unmatched. The chain's CDR3 is CASSPGGGGAYEQYF. CDR3 in DNA: TGTGCCAGCAGCCCGGGAGGGGGTGGGGCCTACGAGCAGTACTTC.

The J gene is TRBJ2-1, the V gene TRBV9; possible D gene TRBD1, 6 bases. Deletions cut 3 bases from V and 2 bases from J, with 12 bases between. The CDR3 loop spans 15 amino acids. Germline V lookup: CDR1 SGDLS, CDR2 YYNGEE. In DNA, the CDR3 is TGTGCCAGCAGCGAACGGGACAAAGCCTACAATGAGCAGTTCTTC. Translation gives CASSERDKAYNEQFF.

The chain carries TRBV7-2 and TRBJ1-2; TRBD1 might be the D (6 bases). V dropped 4 bases and J dropped 8 bases, with 17 bases sitting between them. The CDR3 length is 14 residues. Germline loops: CDR1 SGHTA, CDR2 FQGNSA. For the CDR3, the DNA is TGTGCCAGCAGCTCACGACAGGTATCTCCGGGCTACACCTTC. This sequence encodes CASSSRQVSPGYTF.

This clone was detected a few times. The rearrangement links TRBV23-1 to TRBJ1-2, with 9 bases identical to TRBD1. TRBV23-1 is filed as an ORF, its function uncertain. The CDR3 consists of 14 residues. J was trimmed by 3 bases and V by 4 bases; bases with no gene match: 3. The CDR3 sequence is CASSRTGVYYGYTF. DNA of the CDR3: TGCGCCAGCAGTCGGACAGGGGTTTACTATGGCTACACCTTC.

The rearrangement uses TRBV5-1 and TRBJ2-1; 7 bases align to TRBD1. The CDR3 is 15 amino acids. From germline, CDR1 is SGHRS and CDR2 YFSETQ. Trimming took 2 bases from V and 4 from J; bases not matched to a gene: 6. CDR3 protein: CASSFGTALYNEQFF. In DNA, the CDR3 is TGCGCCAGCAGCTTTGGGACAGCGCTTTACAATGAGCAGTTCTTC.

The chain has TRBV11-2 and TRBJ1-2; D uncertain. In germline, CDR1 is SGHAT, CDR2 FQNNGV. V gave up 5 bases and J gave up 4 bases, with 17 bases separating them. The CDR3 runs to 15 residues. CDR3 sequence: CASSPDVQLLYGYTF. CDR3 nucleotide sequence: TGTGCCAGCAGCCCAGACGTACAGCTACTCTATGGCTACACCTTC.

The chain is built from TRBV19 and TRBJ1-6, with D possibly TRBD1 on 5 matching bases. Germline values: CDR1 LNHDA, CDR2 SQIVND (reference sequence). The ends were cut back, 3 bases at V and 8 bases at J, with 11 bases in the middle. The CDR3 is made up of 14 amino acids. For the CDR3, the DNA is TGTGCCAGTAGTATTCTGGGGCGAGATTCACCCCTCCACTTT. Translation gives CASSILGRDSPLHF.

The CDR3 protein is CASSFYRTSYEQYF. The CDR3 DNA is TGTGCCAGCAGCTTTTACAGGACCTCCTACGAGCAGTACTTC. The chain combines TRBV7-2 with TRBJ2-7, with a possible D match to TRBD1 (5 bases). CDR3 length: 14 amino acids. Trimming pared 3 bases from V and 0 bases from J, leaving 9 bases between. Germline V CDR1 and CDR2: SGHTA, FQGNSA.

This clone was counted only a few times. The same CDR3 is also encoded by other DNA sequences in this sample. The V and J genes are TRBV6-5 and TRBJ1-6; TRBD1 aligns across 7 bases. The CDR3 spans 14 residues. Germline loops: CDR1 MNHEY, CDR2 SVGAGI. J was trimmed by 14 bases and V by 2 bases; bases with no gene match: 9. The CDR3 nucleotides read TGTGCCAGCAGTTACGACAGGGAGGAAGGGGCCCTCCACTTT. Protein sequence: CASSYDREEGALHF.